These 3 T cell receptor beta chains share one sample of origin, sequenced in a study of blood T cell repertoires in COVID-19. Data came from immunoSEQ multiplex PCR; TCRdb stores just in-frame clones and leaves some out. The table shows under 200,000 clones, with 79% occurring only once. Sequencing was done on a sample of peripheral blood. All receptors derive from a man aged 55 to 70 with active or convalescent COVID-19.

In this sample, this clone turned up once. The rearrangement uses TRBV9 and TRBJ1-4; D is possibly TRBD1 (6 bases). With 3 bases removed from V and 8 bases from J, the gap between germline ends came to 17 bases. The germline gives CDR1 SGDLS, CDR2 YYNGEE. The CDR3 has 15 residues. In DNA, the CDR3 is TGTGCCAGCAGCGCACTGACAGGAAGAACGGAAAAACTGTTTTTT. This codes for CASSALTGRTEKLFF.

This chain connects TRBV28 to TRBJ2-2; 7 nucleotides agree with TRBD2. Per the germline V gene, CDR1 is MDHEN and CDR2 is SYDVKM. The CDR3 is 14 amino acids. V was clipped by 3 bases and J by 7 bases; unmatched bases: 5. Here the CDR3 reads CASSLRLARGELFF. The CDR3 DNA reads as TGTGCCAGCAGTTTGAGACTAGCCCGCGGGGAGCTGTTTTTT.

The chain joins TRBV15 to TRBJ1-6; tentative D call: TRBD1 (5 bases). Trimming removed 3 bases at V and 0 bases at J, with 9 bases between. CDR1 is LNHNV, CDR2 YYDKDF, per germline (reference sequence). The CDR3 length is 16 residues. In nucleotides, the CDR3 is TGTGCCACCAGCAGGACAGACAGCTCCTATAATTCACCCCTCCACTTT. Protein: CATSRTDSSYNSPLHF.